Each of the 10 T cell receptor beta chains below was sequenced from the same sample in a study of regulatory T cells in long-lasting Graves disease. Arm-PCR of CDR3 regions with iRepertoire HTBI primers generated TCR beta libraries. One entry per CDR3 protein, called by TCRdb with MiXCR from the multiplex PCR reads. The data show 450,000 to 600,000 distinct CDR3 sequences, 13% seen once. Documented time point: newly diagnosed GD, antithyroid drugs for less than 3 months. After RNA was extracted from PBMCs, the TCR library was made from it. These data also featured in a second study, about T cells in Graves' hyperthyroidism and ophthalmopathy.

The specimen was peripheral blood mononuclear cells (PBMCs), collected at new diagnosis, from a patient treated with antithyroid drugs. Every receptor here comes from a man aged 30-40 years with Graves disease.

This clonotype was seen repeatedly, ten times or more. The chain couples TRBV6-1 to TRBJ1-1; no clear D gene. V lost 7 bases and J lost 1, with 4 bases in between. CDR3 length: 11 amino acids. The germline V gene has CDR1 MNHNS and CDR2 SASEGT. CDR3 region: CASTRNTEAFF. CDR3 DNA: TGTGCCAGCACTCGGAACACTGAAGCTTTCTTT.

This clonotype was picked up a small number of times. This sequence joins TRBV5-1 and TRBJ2-1; 8 bases fit TRBD1. Germline V gene lookup returns CDR1 SGHRS and CDR2 YFSETQ. The ends lost 0 bases at V and 2 bases at J; junction bases unmatched: 1. This CDR3 region has 15 residues. DNA for the CDR3: TGCGCCAGCAGCTTGGAGACAGGGGCCTACAATGAGCAGTTCTTC. Translation gives CASSLETGAYNEQFF.

The sample holds a few counts of this clonotype. The rearrangement uses TRBV24-1 and TRBJ1-2; no clear D. From germline, CDR1 is KGHDR and CDR2 SFDVKD. CDR3 length equals 12 residues. V lost 4 bases, J lost 7 bases, and 9 bases lay in between. CDR3 region: CATSDTGPGYTF. The DNA for the CDR3 is TGTGCCACCAGTGACACCGGACCTGGCTACACCTTC.

At least ten counts were recorded for this clonotype. V and J are TRBV12-3 or TRBV12-4 and TRBJ2-7; D remains unclear. Between the trimmed V and J ends, which lost 4 bases and 2 bases, there was a span of 12 bases. The CDR3 extends over 14 amino acids. The CDR3: CASSYSGTTYEQYF. CDR3 sequence (DNA): TGTGCCAGCAGTTATAGTGGAACTACCTACGAGCAGTACTTC.

This clonotype was detected a few times. The genes are TRBV20-1 and TRBJ1-1, with unresolved D. V was cut by 6 bases and J by 4 bases, with 15 bases left in between. The CDR3 totals 13 residues. The germline V gene encodes CDR1 DFQATT and CDR2 SNEGSKA (reference sequence). The CDR3 protein is CSAGMEGFTEAFF. Here the CDR3 DNA reads TGCAGTGCCGGGATGGAGGGTTTCACTGAAGCTTTCTTT.

This clonotype showed up many times. The J gene is TRBJ1-2, the V gene TRBV9; D remains unclear. CDR3 length: 13 amino acids. Germline CDR1 SGDLS, CDR2 YYNGEE. Trimming pared 0 bases from V and 4 bases from J, leaving 7 bases between. Written as DNA, the CDR3 is TGTGCCAGCAGCGTAGTCGAGGGCTATGGCTACACCTTC. Translating it yields CASSVVEGYGYTF.

This clonotype was detected ten times or more. V is TRBV6-5 and J is TRBJ2-3; 12 nucleotides match TRBD2. The CDR3 length is 18 residues. CDR1 and CDR2 (germline): MNHEY, SVGAGI. V dropped 2 bases and J dropped 2; count of bases not matched to a gene: 8. CDR3 nucleotides: TGTGCCAGCAGTTACCAACCGGGACTAGCGGGTTTCACAGATACGCAGTATTTT. The encoded protein is CASSYQPGLAGFTDTQYF.

This clonotype appeared many times. The chain couples TRBV6-1 to TRBJ1-2; D might be TRBD1 (5 bases). Trimming took 7 bases from V and 4 from J, leaving 10 bases between them. The CDR3 covers 12 residues. Germline V gene sequence: CDR1 MNHNS, CDR2 SASEGT. The CDR3 coding sequence is TGTGCCAGCATGGGGGAGAGCTATGGCTACACCTTC. As protein: CASMGESYGYTF.

At least ten counts were recorded for this clonotype. The chain employs TRBV5-6 and TRBJ2-7, with D perhaps matching TRBD2 (6 bases). V lost 4 bases to trimming and J lost 1 base, with 12 bases between them. The germline V gene encodes CDR1 SGHDT and CDR2 YYEEEE. The CDR3 sequence is 14 residues long. CDR3 nucleotides: TGTGCCAGCAGCGTTCGCGGGATATCCTACGAGCAGTACTTC. Its protein product is CASSVRGISYEQYF.

The sample holds many counts of this clonotype. This chain uses TRBV11-2 with TRBJ1-2; D ambiguous. The CDR3 is 13 residues long. V shed 3 bases and J shed 2 bases, with 7 bases lying between them. Germline loops: CDR1 SGHAT, CDR2 FQNNGV. The CDR3 DNA reads TGTGCCAGCAGCTTGAACGCCAACTATGGCTACACCTTC. Its protein is CASSLNANYGYTF.